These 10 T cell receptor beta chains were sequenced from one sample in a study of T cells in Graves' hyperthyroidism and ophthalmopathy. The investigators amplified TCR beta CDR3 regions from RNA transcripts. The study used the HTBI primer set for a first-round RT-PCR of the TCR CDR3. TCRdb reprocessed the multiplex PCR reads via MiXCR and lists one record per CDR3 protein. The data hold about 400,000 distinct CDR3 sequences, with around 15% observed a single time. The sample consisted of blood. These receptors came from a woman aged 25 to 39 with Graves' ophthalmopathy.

CDR3 loop: CASSAPTGMPACLPQHF. CDR3 DNA sequence: TGTGCCAGCAGCGCACCTACAGGGATGCCGGCGTGTTTGCCCCAGCATTTT. The rearrangement links TRBV9 to TRBJ1-5; weak D call: TRBD1 (6 bases). Germline CDR1 reads SGDLS; CDR2 reads YYNGEE. The CDR3 is 17 amino acids. Trimming shortened V by 3 bases and J by 9 bases, and 25 bases separated the two germline ends.

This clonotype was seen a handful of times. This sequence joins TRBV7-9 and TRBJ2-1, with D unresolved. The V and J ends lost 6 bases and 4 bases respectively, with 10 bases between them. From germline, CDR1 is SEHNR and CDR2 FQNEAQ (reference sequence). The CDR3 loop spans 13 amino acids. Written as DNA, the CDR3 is TGTGCCAGCAGAACCCAACCGTACAATGAGCAGTTCTTC. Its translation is CASRTQPYNEQFF.

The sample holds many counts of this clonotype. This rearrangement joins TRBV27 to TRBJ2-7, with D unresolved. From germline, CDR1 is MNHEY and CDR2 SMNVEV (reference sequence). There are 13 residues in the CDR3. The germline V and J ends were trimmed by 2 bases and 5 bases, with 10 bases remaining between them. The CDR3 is CASSLSSRHEQYF. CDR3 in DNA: TGTGCCAGCAGTTTAAGCAGTCGCCACGAGCAGTACTTC.

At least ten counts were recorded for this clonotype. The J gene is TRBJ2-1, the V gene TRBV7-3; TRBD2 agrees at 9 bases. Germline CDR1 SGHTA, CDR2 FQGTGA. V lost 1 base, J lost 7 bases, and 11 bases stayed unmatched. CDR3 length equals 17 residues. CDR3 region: CASSLSVRGGGLNEQFF. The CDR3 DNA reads TGTGCCAGCAGCTTAAGTGTTCGCGGGGGGGGACTTAATGAGCAGTTCTTC.

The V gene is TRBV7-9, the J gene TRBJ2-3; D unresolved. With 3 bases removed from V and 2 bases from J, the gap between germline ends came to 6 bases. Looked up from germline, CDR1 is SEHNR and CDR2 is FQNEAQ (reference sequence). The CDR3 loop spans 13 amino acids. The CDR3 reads CASSLDATDTQYF. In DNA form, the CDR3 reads TGTGCCAGCAGCTTGGATGCCACAGATACGCAGTATTTT.

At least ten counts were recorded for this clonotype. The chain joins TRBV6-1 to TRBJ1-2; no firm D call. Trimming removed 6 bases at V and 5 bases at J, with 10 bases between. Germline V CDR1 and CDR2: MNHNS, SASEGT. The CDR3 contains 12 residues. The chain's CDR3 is CASRDGSYGYTF. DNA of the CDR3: TGTGCCAGCAGGGATGGATCTTATGGCTACACCTTC.

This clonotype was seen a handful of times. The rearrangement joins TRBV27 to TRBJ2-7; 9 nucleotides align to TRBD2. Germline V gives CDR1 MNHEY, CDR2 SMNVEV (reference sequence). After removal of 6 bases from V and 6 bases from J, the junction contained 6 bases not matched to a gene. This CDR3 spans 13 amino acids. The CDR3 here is CASSRGGGLEQYF. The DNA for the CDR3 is TGTGCCAGCAGCCGCGGGGGGGGCCTCGAGCAGTACTTC.

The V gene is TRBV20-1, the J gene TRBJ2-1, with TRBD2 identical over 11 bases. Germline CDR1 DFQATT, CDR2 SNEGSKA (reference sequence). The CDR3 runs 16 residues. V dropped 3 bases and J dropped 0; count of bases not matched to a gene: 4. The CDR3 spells CSARVLAGGSYNEQFF. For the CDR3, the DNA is TGCAGTGCTAGGGTGCTAGCGGGGGGCTCCTACAATGAGCAGTTCTTC.

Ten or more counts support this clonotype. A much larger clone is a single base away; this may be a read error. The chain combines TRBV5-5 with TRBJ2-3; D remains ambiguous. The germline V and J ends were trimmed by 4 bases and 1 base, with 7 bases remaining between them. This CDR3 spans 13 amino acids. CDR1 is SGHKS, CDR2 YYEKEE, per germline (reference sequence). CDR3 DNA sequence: TGTGCCAGCAGCCCCTGGGGCACAGATACGCAGTATTTT. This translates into CASSPWGTDTQYF.

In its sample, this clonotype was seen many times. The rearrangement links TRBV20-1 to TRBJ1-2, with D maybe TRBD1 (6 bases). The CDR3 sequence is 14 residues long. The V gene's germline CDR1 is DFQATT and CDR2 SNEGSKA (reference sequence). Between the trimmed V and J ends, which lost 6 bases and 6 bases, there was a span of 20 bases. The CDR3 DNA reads TGCAGTGCCCCCCACCAATTAACAGGGCATGGCTACACCTTC. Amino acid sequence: CSAPHQLTGHGYTF.